The 9 T cell receptor beta chains given below trace back to one sample, sequenced in a study of T cell responses to AZD1222 COVID-19 vaccine. Sequencing used immunoSEQ multiplex PCR; TCRdb keeps in-frame clones, though not all of them. The table records 40,000 to 50,000 clones, 80% to 85% of them present only once. The source was peripheral blood, collected 28 days after the second AZD1222 dose. These receptors were collected from an adult who received the AZD1222 COVID-19 vaccine.

This clone showed up just a few times. J is TRBJ2-7 and V is TRBV18; D call uncertain. This CDR3 has 12 amino acids. Germline values: CDR1 KGHSH, CDR2 LQKENI. V lost 4 bases to trimming and J lost 5 bases, with 9 bases between them. CDR3 in amino acids: CASSRAGDEQYF. As DNA, the CDR3 is TGTGCCAGCTCACGGGCTGGGGACGAGCAGTACTTC.

This clone was detected once. The V call is TRBV19, the J call TRBJ2-1, with TRBD2 matching 7 bases. The CDR3 extends over 16 amino acids. Germline CDR1 is LNHDA and CDR2 is SQIVND (reference sequence). V lost 5 bases to trimming and J lost 3 bases; unmatched junction nucleotides: 10. The CDR3 sequence: CASSSTAGRIYNEQFF. The CDR3, as DNA: TGTGCCAGTAGTTCGACAGCGGGGCGAATCTACAATGAGCAGTTCTTC.

The chain carries TRBV11-2 and TRBJ2-1, with 11 bases fitting TRBD2. Per germline, CDR1 SGHAT and CDR2 FQNNGV. This CDR3 has 16 residues. The V gene end was trimmed by 5 bases and the J gene end by 4 bases; junction bases not matched to a gene: 7. This CDR3 is CASSPSSGGSYNEQFF. CDR3 sequence (DNA): TGTGCCAGCAGCCCCTCTAGCGGGGGGTCATACAATGAGCAGTTCTTC.

This clone occurred once. The chain links TRBV5-1 to TRBJ1-2; 7 bases are shared with TRBD1. V was pared by 4 bases and J by 5 bases, with 11 bases of the junction left unmatched. The CDR3 runs 15 residues. Germline values: CDR1 SGHRS, CDR2 YFSETQ. The CDR3 loop is CASSPLDQGVYGYTF. In DNA form, the CDR3 reads TGCGCCAGCAGCCCCCTCGACCAGGGGGTATATGGCTACACCTTC. Supplemented by reference TRBV5-1 and TRBJ1-2, the full variable domain reads KAGVTQTPRYLIKTRGQQVTLSCSPISGHRSVSWYQQTPGQGLQFLFEYFSETQRNKGNFPGRFSGRQFSNSRSEMNVSTLELGDSALYLCASSPLDQGVYGYTFGSGTRLTVV.

This clone has just one count. The chain couples TRBV2 to TRBJ2-7, with D perhaps TRBD1 or TRBD2 (5 bases each). The CDR3 consists of 14 residues. V lost 6 bases and J 2 bases, leaving 14 bases between the germline ends. CDR1 and CDR2 from the germline V gene are SNHLY and FYNNEI. In DNA, the CDR3 is TGTGCCAGCAGGGGGACCAACCCTCCCTACGAGCAGTACTTC. The encoded protein is CASRGTNPPYEQYF. The full variable domain, in which reference TRBV2 and TRBJ2-7 provide the parts outside the CDR3, is EPEVTQTPSHQVTQMGQEVILRCVPISNHLYFYWYRQILGQKVEFLVSFYNNEISEKSEIFDDQFSVERPDGSNFTLKIRSTKLEDSAMYFCASRGTNPPYEQYFGPGTRLTVT.

The chain has TRBV19 and TRBJ1-5, with 8 positions matching TRBD1. The CDR3 totals 16 residues. Germline loops: CDR1 LNHDA, CDR2 SQIVND (reference sequence). V shed 3 bases, J shed 5 bases, and the junction held 9 bases outside the gene matches. The CDR3 loop reads CASSILGRGQDQPQHF. The CDR3 DNA sequence: TGTGCCAGTAGTATTCTAGGCAGGGGGCAGGATCAGCCCCAGCATTTT.

J is TRBJ1-1 and V is TRBV7-2, with D possibly TRBD1 on 6 matching bases. Germline V gives CDR1 SGHTA, CDR2 FQGNSA. V lost 0 bases to trimming and J lost 7 bases, with 15 bases between them. This CDR3 contains 15 residues. CDR3 DNA sequence: TGTGCCAGCAGCTTAGCGGCCCGGGGAGGGGGTGAAGCTTTCTTT. It yields the protein CASSLAARGGGEAFF.

The chain links TRBV6-5 to TRBJ1-3; D is unresolved. Trimming pared 8 bases from V and 2 bases from J, leaving 10 bases between. The CDR3 totals 13 residues. Germline V lookup: CDR1 MNHEY, CDR2 SVGAGI. The CDR3 coding sequence is TGTGCCAGCGGTTTCGGAGCTGGAAACACCATATATTTT. It encodes CASGFGAGNTIYF.

This chain uses TRBV7-3 with TRBJ1-5; D call uncertain. This CDR3 contains 15 residues. Germline assignment: CDR1 SGHTA and CDR2 FQGTGA. V lost 2 bases and J 3 bases, leaving 11 bases between the germline ends. CDR3 protein: CASSLRDKFNQPQHF. CDR3 sequence (DNA): TGTGCCAGCAGCTTACGTGACAAATTCAATCAGCCCCAGCATTTT.